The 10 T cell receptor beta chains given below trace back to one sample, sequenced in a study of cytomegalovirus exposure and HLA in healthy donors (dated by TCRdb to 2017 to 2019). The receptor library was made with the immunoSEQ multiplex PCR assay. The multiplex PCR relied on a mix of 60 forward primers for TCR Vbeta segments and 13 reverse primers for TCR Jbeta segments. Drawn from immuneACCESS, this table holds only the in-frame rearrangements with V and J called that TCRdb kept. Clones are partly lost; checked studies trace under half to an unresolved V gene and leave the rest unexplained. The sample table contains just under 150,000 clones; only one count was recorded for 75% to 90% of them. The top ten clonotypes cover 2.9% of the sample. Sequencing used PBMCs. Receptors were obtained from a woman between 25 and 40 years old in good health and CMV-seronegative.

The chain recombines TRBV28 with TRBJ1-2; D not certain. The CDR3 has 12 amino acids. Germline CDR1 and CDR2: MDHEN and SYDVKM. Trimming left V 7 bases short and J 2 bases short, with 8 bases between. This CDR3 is CASMTGNYGYTF. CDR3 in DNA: TGTGCCAGCATGACCGGGAACTATGGCTACACCTTC.

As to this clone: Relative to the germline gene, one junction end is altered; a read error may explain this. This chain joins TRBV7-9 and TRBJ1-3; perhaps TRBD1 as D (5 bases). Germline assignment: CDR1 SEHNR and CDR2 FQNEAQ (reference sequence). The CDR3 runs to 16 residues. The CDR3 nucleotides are TGTTCCAGCAGCCCCCGGGGGAGTCTCTCTGGAAACACCATATATTTT. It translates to CSSSPRGSLSGNTIYF.

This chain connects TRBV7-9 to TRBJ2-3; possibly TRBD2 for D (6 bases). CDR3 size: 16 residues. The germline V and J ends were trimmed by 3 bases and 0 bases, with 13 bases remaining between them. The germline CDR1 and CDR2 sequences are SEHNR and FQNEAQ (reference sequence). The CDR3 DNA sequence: TGTGCCAGCAGCTTTTTTTTGGGACTGAGCACAGATACGCAGTATTTT. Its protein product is CASSFFLGLSTDTQYF.

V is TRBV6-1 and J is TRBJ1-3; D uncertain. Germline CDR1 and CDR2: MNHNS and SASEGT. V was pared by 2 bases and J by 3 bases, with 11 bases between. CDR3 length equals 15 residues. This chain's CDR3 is CASSERELYGNTIYF. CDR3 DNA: TGTGCCAGCAGTGAACGAGAGCTTTATGGAAACACCATATATTTT.

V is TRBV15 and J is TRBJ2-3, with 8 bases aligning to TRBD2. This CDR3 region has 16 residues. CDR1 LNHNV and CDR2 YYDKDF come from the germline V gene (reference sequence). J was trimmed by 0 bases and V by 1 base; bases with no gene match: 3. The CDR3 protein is CATSRGKRGSTDTQYF. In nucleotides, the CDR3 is TGTGCCACCAGCAGAGGCAAGCGGGGGAGCACAGATACGCAGTATTTT.

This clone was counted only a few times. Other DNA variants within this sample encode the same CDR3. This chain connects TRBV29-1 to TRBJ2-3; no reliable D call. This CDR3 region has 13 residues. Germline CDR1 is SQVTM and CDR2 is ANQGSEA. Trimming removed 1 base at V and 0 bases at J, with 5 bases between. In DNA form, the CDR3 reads TGCAGCGTTGAAGTGACTAGCACAGATACGCAGTATTTT. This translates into CSVEVTSTDTQYF.

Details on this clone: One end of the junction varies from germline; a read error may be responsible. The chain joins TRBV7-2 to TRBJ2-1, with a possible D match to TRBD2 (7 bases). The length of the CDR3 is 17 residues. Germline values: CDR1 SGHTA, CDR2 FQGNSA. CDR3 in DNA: TGTGCCAGCAGCATAGCCGCGGGGGCCAGCTCCTACAATGAGCAGTTCTTC. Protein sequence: CASSIAAGASSYNEQFF.

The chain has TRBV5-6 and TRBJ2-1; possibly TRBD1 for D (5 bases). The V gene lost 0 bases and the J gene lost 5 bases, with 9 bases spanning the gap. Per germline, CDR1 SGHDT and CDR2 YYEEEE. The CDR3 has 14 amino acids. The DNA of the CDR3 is TGTGCCAGCAGCTTGGGGACACTAAACAATGAGCAGTTCTTC. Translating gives CASSLGTLNNEQFF.

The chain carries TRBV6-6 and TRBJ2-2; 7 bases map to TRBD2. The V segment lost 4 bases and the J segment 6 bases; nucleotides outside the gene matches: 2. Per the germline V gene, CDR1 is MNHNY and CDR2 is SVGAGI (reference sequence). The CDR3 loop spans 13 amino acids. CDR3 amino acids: CASSSRGAGELFF. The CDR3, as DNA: TGTGCCAGCAGTTCCCGGGGGGCCGGGGAGCTGTTTTTT.

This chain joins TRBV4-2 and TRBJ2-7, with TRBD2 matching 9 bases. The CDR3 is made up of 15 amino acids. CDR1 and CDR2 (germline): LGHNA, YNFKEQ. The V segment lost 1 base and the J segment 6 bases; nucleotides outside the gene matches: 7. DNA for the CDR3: TGTGCCAGCAGCCAAGTTCTGGCGGGAGGGCCCGAGCAGTACTTC. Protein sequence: CASSQVLAGGPEQYF.